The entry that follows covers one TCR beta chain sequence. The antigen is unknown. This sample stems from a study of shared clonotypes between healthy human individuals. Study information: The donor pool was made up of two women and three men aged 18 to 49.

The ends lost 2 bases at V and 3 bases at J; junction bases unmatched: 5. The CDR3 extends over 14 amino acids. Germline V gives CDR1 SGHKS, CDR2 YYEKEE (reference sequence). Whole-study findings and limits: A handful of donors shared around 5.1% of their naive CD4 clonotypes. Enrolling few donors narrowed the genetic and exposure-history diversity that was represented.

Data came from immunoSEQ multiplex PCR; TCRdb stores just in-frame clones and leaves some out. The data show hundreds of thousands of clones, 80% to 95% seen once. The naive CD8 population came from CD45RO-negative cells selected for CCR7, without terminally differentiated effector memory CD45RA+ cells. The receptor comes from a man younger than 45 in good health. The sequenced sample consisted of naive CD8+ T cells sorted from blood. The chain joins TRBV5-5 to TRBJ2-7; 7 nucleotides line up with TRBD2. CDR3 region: CASSFVAGIYEQYF. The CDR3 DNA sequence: TGTGCCAGCAGCTTCGTAGCGGGCATCTACGAGCAGTACTTC.